The 16 T cell receptor beta chains in this list originate from one sample, sequenced in a study of cytomegalovirus exposure and HLA in healthy donors (dated by TCRdb to about 2017). The library was obtained by the immunoSEQ multiplex PCR assay. For the multiplex PCR, a mixture combining 60 forward primers for TCR Vbeta segments and 13 reverse primers for TCR Jbeta segments was used. In its TCRdb copy, this immuneACCESS table keeps in-frame sequences only and misses some clones. Where compared with another copy, unresolved V genes explain less than half of these, and the others have no known cause. The sample table contains 150,000 or so clones; only one count was recorded for about 80% of them. Roughly 13% of the sample lies in the top ten. Sequences were obtained from PBMCs. These receptor sequences come from a man aged 25-40 years in good health and CMV-seropositive.

This rearrangement joins TRBV21-1 to TRBJ2-4; TRBD2 is the table's D call and was not checked against the DNA. TRBV21-1 corresponds to a pseudogene. The CDR3 runs 15 residues. The CDR3 here is CASSKGGGAKNIQYF. CDR3 bases: TGTGCCAGCAGCAAAGGCGGGGGGGCCAAAAACATTCAGTACTTC.

This clone was counted a few times. CDR3 region: CASSPPGSRDSEQYF. In DNA, the CDR3 is TGTGCCAGCTCACCACCGGGCTCGCGGGATTCCGAGCAGTACTTC. The rearrangement uses TRBV18 and TRBJ2-7; maybe TRBD2 (6 bases). Trimming left V 0 bases short and J 6 bases short, with 15 bases between. The CDR3 runs 15 residues. From germline, CDR1 is KGHSH and CDR2 LQKENI.

This rearrangement joins TRBV5-4 to TRBJ2-5, with 9 nucleotides matching TRBD2. This CDR3 has 15 amino acids. Germline CDR1 and CDR2: SGHNT and YYREEE (reference sequence). V lost 1 base and J lost 5; bases outside the gene matches: 6. The CDR3 DNA reads TGTGCCAGCAGCTTGAAGGCGGGAGGGGGCGAGACCCAGTACTTC. This gives the protein CASSLKAGGGETQYF.

The V call is TRBV28, the J call TRBJ2-7, with 11 bases fitting TRBD1. This CDR3 has 13 amino acids. The J segment lost 6 bases and the V segment lost 8 bases, leaving 6 bases of the junction unmatched. CDR1 and CDR2 (germline): MDHEN, SYDVKM. Here the CDR3 reads CASVDRGLAEQYF. In DNA form, the CDR3 reads TGTGCCAGCGTGGACAGGGGGCTTGCCGAGCAGTACTTC.

The chain couples TRBV19 to TRBJ2-3; no definite D call. The V end lost 1 base, the J end lost 2 bases, and 7 bases lay between the germline ends. In germline, CDR1 is LNHDA, CDR2 SQIVND (reference sequence). The CDR3 runs 14 residues. The CDR3 DNA reads as TGTGCCAGTAGTATAGTTTCATTCACAGATACGCAGTATTTT. This sequence encodes CASSIVSFTDTQYF.

The genes are TRBV6-5 and TRBJ1-2; weak D call: TRBD1 (6 bases). The germline V gene has CDR1 MNHEY and CDR2 SVGAGI. Trimming removed 5 bases from V and 3 bases from J, with 16 bases in between. This CDR3 is built from 15 residues. The CDR3 coding sequence is TGTGCCAGCAGTCGAATTCAGGGGTGGGACTATGGCTACACCTTC. Translating it yields CASSRIQGWDYGYTF.

The rearrangement uses TRBV5-1 and TRBJ2-3; D is possibly TRBD2 (5 bases). The V gene's germline CDR1 is SGHRS and CDR2 YFSETQ. CDR3 length: 15 residues. Trimming shortened V by 0 bases and J by 2 bases, and 10 bases separated the two germline ends. CDR3 nucleotide sequence: TGCGCCAGCAGCTTGGATGGACTCACCACAGATACGCAGTATTTT. Its translation: CASSLDGLTTDTQYF.

This clone was recorded only once. Other DNA sequences in this sample translate to the same CDR3. The chain carries TRBV2 and TRBJ1-1, with TRBD1 as a possible D gene (5 bases). This CDR3 is 13 amino acids long. Germline CDR1 and CDR2: SNHLY and FYNNEI. Trimming cost V 3 bases and J 2 bases, with 7 bases left between them. CDR3 bases: TGTGCCAGCAGTGACCAGGGAAACACTGAAGCTTTCTTT. Translation: CASSDQGNTEAFF.

The chain couples TRBV2 to TRBJ1-2, with D possibly matching TRBD1 (6 bases). Trimming left V 4 bases short and J 4 bases short, with 7 bases between. The CDR3 runs to 12 residues. Looked up from germline, CDR1 is SNHLY and CDR2 is FYNNEI. CDR3 coding DNA: TGTGCCAGCAGTGTACAGGGCTATGGCTACACCTTC. It codes for CASSVQGYGYTF.

The gene calls are TRBV19 and TRBJ2-2; 7 bases align to TRBD1. J lost 6 bases, V lost 3 bases, and 13 bases had no gene match. CDR3 size: 17 residues. Looked up from germline, CDR1 is LNHDA and CDR2 is SQIVND (reference sequence). The CDR3 sequence is CASSIPTGQVRSGELFF. Here the CDR3 DNA reads TGTGCCAGTAGTATCCCGACAGGGCAGGTTAGGTCCGGGGAGCTGTTTTTT.

V gene TRBV5-4 combines with J gene TRBJ1-1; no reliable D call. The V gene lost 0 bases and the J gene lost 4 bases, with 10 bases spanning the gap. Germline lookup yields CDR1 SGHNT and CDR2 YYREEE (reference sequence). CDR3 size: 14 residues. CDR3 sequence (DNA): TGTGCCAGCAGCTTGGGGAGTGGGTCCACTGAAGCTTTCTTT. Its protein product is CASSLGSGSTEAFF.

The rearrangement uses TRBV25-1 and TRBJ2-2; D unclear. Trimming took off 3 bases at V and 3 bases at J, with 8 bases between the two ends. Germline V gives CDR1 MGHDK, CDR2 SYGVNS. The CDR3 spans 14 residues. CDR3 bases: TGTGCCAGCAGTGATTCTCTGTACACCGGGGAGCTGTTTTTT. This translates into CASSDSLYTGELFF.

The chain has TRBV9 and TRBJ2-5; the match to TRBD2 covers 10 bases. This CDR3 is 14 amino acids long. In germline, CDR1 is SGDLS, CDR2 YYNGEE. Germline trimming cut 3 bases from V and 5 bases from J; bases unmatched to any gene: 4. The CDR3 bases are TGTGCCAGCAGCGCTAGCGGGAGTCCCGAGACCCAGTACTTC. Encoded protein: CASSASGSPETQYF.

This clone was observed a handful of times. The V and J genes are TRBV4-2 and TRBJ2-7; the D gene is possibly TRBD1 (5 bases). The CDR3 contains 15 residues. The germline V and J ends were trimmed by 0 bases and 3 bases, with 12 bases remaining between them. CDR1 is LGHNA, CDR2 YNFKEQ, per germline. CDR3 coding DNA: TGTGCCAGCAGCCAAGATTGGGGCCCCTTCTACGAGCAGTACTTC. It encodes CASSQDWGPFYEQYF.

V is TRBV9 and J is TRBJ2-3; 10 bases match TRBD2. The CDR3 has 15 amino acids. V shed 4 bases and J 4 bases; nucleotides not matched to a gene: 6. CDR1 SGDLS and CDR2 YYNGEE come from the germline V gene. The CDR3 sequence: CASSSSGRASDTQYF. The CDR3 nucleotides are TGTGCCAGCAGCTCGAGCGGGAGGGCCTCAGATACGCAGTATTTT.

CDR3 nucleotides: TGTGCCACCAGCAGAGATCTAGCGGGCCGGACCTCCTACAATGAGCAGTTCTTC. Translated: CATSRDLAGRTSYNEQFF. The rearrangement joins TRBV15 to TRBJ2-1, with 8 positions matching TRBD2. This CDR3 contains 18 residues. Germline-derived CDR1 and CDR2 are LNHNV and YYDKDF (reference sequence). The V gene end was trimmed by 0 bases and the J gene end by 0 bases; junction bases not matched to a gene: 7. The variable domain in full, completed from reference TRBV15 and TRBJ2-1, reads DAMVIQNPRYQVTQFGKPVTLSCSQTLNHNVMYWYQQKSSQAPKLLFHYYDKDFNNEADTPDNFQSRRPNTSFCFLDIRSPGLGDTAMYLCATSRDLAGRTSYNEQFFGPGTRLTVL.